A selection of T cell receptor beta chains follows, all from one sample in a study of monozygotic twins with inflammatory bowel disease. TCRdb reprocessed the 5' RACE reads; each CDR3 protein has one entry and no DNA is given. The sample includes about 380,000 distinct CDR3 sequences. Sample: blood. These receptors were taken from a human donor with ulcerative colitis or Crohn's disease, or a healthy co-twin of an affected twin (not recorded which). CDR3s include the opening cysteine and the closing phenylalanine or tryptophan.

j_call	v_call	cdr3_aa
TRBJ1-2	TRBV7-2	CASSIQNYGYTF
TRBJ2-5	TRBV7-7	CASSGQYQETQYF
TRBJ1-1	TRBV3-1	CASSQNLGSRAFF
TRBJ1-1	TRBV30	CAWSVGTEAFF
TRBJ2-7	TRBV7-9	CASSLPETLVAYEQYF
TRBJ1-1	TRBV20-1	CSARDSGGGTEAFF
TRBJ2-3	TRBV28	CASPRPGGLLTDTQYF
TRBJ2-1	TRBV5-1	CASSFGTGSKNEQFF
TRBJ1-1	TRBV7-9	CASSRRDSQNTEAFF
TRBJ2-1	TRBV20-1	CSARVNGYNEQFF
TRBJ2-7	TRBV7-2	CASSQAGAGEQYF
TRBJ1-6	TRBV20-1	CSARDPQGVDSPLHF
TRBJ2-1	TRBV2	CASGLGLVSYNEQFF
TRBJ2-7	TRBV6-2/TRBV6-3	CASSYAGTGLYEQYF
TRBJ2-7	TRBV23-1	CASSQQTGTGTNSYEQYF
TRBJ1-5	TRBV10-2	CASSEMGYSNQPQHF
TRBJ1-5	TRBV12-3/TRBV12-4	CASSPMVPQPQHF
TRBJ2-7	TRBV18	CASSPPSVSRKIFYEQYF
TRBJ2-1	TRBV18	CASRTTGGNEQFF
TRBJ2-5	TRBV5-1	CASSDQDKRGTAQYF
TRBJ1-3	TRBV6-1	CASTSWDTTNTIYF
TRBJ2-7	TRBV12-3/TRBV12-4	CASSRTSGEGYEQYF
TRBJ1-5	TRBV7-8	CASSVAGYSNQPQHF
TRBJ2-1	TRBV5-1	CASSLEVRLYNEQFF
TRBJ2-3	TRBV7-2	CASSRRKGGIGTDTQYF
TRBJ1-2	TRBV5-1	CASSLAGTGNYGYTF
TRBJ2-6	TRBV6-2/TRBV6-3	CASSYSQDSHSPSWANVLTF
TRBJ2-5	TRBV7-2	CASSLATSGGASETQYF
TRBJ2-3	TRBV7-3	CASSPRNTDTQYF
TRBJ1-1	TRBV12-3/TRBV12-4	CASSPQSATLAFF
TRBJ1-6	TRBV7-2	CASSLGQAGGSPLHF
TRBJ2-5	TRBV5-1	CASAAGWGSQETQYF
TRBJ2-2	TRBV11-2	CASSLRDRGGGELFF
TRBJ2-4	TRBV21-1	CASSKRTELAKNIQYF
TRBJ2-1	TRBV6-5	CASSYSIQGAVEQFF
TRBJ1-1	TRBV18	CASSPLAGGSGTEAFF
TRBJ1-2	TRBV7-9	CASSFSARKSNYGYTF
TRBJ2-2	TRBV12-3/TRBV12-4	CASSFAGGPTGELFF
TRBJ1-2	TRBV7-3	CASSSDVGYGYTF
TRBJ1-4	TRBV5-1	CASSRTGGREKLFF
TRBJ1-1	TRBV5-1	CASSRDKNTEAFF
TRBJ2-5	TRBV27	CASSSILGRETQYF
TRBJ1-3	TRBV12-3/TRBV12-4	CASTPSGTIYF
TRBJ2-2	TRBV20-1	CSARRPERTGELFF
TRBJ2-7	TRBV5-1	CASSLDWGTSSYEQYF
TRBJ2-1	TRBV6-5	CASSYYRGLAELGEQFF
TRBJ2-3	TRBV6-1	CASSRNGLAGGADTQYF
TRBJ2-1	TRBV3-1	CASSQVGRAGGPMGINEQFF
TRBJ1-2	TRBV5-1	CASSLADNFSYGYTF